This is a list of T cell receptor beta chains from one sample in a study of cytomegalovirus exposure and HLA in healthy donors. Using immunoSEQ multiplex PCR, the repertoire was profiled, and TCRdb retains in-frame clones only, with some absent. The data contain more than 150,000 clones, approximately 82% of them singletons. The sample comprised PBMCs. These receptors were taken from a woman in her 30s in good health and CMV-seronegative. The CDR3 runs from the conserved cysteine through the conserved F or W. Each record gives: clone size, V gene, D gene, J gene, CDR3 DNA, CDR3 protein. A D gene is named only where the DNA matches it firmly. Size values are once, few and many counts, or a class for expanded clones, and some rows have none.

.	TRBV30	.	TRBJ2-7	TGTGCCTGCAGTTTAGCCTACGAGCAGTACTTC	CACSLAYEQYF
once	TRBV2	.	TRBJ2-1	TGTGCCAGCAGGGAGGGCACTTCCTTCTACAATGAGCAGTTCTTC	CASREGTSFYNEQFF
few	TRBV28	TRBD1	TRBJ1-1	TGTGCCATCTTGACAGGGACGAACACTGAAGCTTTCTTT	CAILTGTNTEAFF
.	TRBV2	TRBD2	TRBJ2-3	TGTGCCAGCAAGAGGCGGGAGAGTTTGACAGATACGCAGTATTTT	CASKRRESLTDTQYF
.	TRBV6-1	.	TRBJ1-3	TGTGCCAGCAGTGAAGAGGAGGGAAAGTCTGGAAACACCATATATTTT	CASSEEEGKSGNTIYF
.	TRBV28	.	TRBJ1-6	TGTGCCAGCACGATGGGGGGGATTAATTCACCCCTCCACTTT	CASTMGGINSPLHF
.	TRBV27	.	TRBJ2-7	TGTGCCAGCAGTTTCAGGGGTTCATACGAACAGTACTTC	CASSFRGSYEQYF
.	TRBV19	TRBD1	TRBJ1-6	TGTGCCAGTAGTATAGATCCCGTCGGACAGGGCCCTTTTTATTCACCCCTCCACTTT	CASSIDPVGQGPFYSPLHF
.	TRBV7-2	.	TRBJ2-5	TGTGCCAGCAGCTTCTGGGGGGAAGAGACCCAGTACTTC	CASSFWGEETQYF
.	TRBV9	.	TRBJ1-4	TGTGCCAGCAGCGTCTTGGGAGATGAAAAACTGTTTTTT	CASSVLGDEKLFF
.	TRBV4-1	.	TRBJ1-3	TGCGCCAGCAGCCAAGAGGGCTATCTTAGCTCTGGAAACACCATATATTTT	CASSQEGYLSSGNTIYF
few	TRBV7-4	TRBD2	TRBJ2-3	TGTGCCAATACTAGCGGGGGGGCAGATACGCAGTATTTT	CANTSGGADTQYF
.	TRBV9	.	TRBJ2-7	TGTGCCAGCAGCGTAGCGCTCGGTCCGGGCAGGGGCGCCTACGAGCAGTACTTC	CASSVALGPGRGAYEQYF
.	TRBV18	TRBD1	TRBJ1-1	TGTGCCAGCTCACCTTCTTCGGGACAGCTGAACACTGAAGCTTTCTTT	CASSPSSGQLNTEAFF
once	TRBV5-5	.	TRBJ1-5	TGTGCCAGCAGCTTGCAAGGGGGTGATCAGCCCCAGCATTTT	CASSLQGGDQPQHF
.	TRBV30	.	TRBJ2-5	TGTGCCTGGGGATTTAGCCGGGACACAACTTACCAAGAGACCCAGTACTTC	CAWGFSRDTTYQETQYF
once	TRBV19	TRBD1	TRBJ1-5	TGTGCCAGTAGTATGCATAGTTCGGCAGGGGGGTATCGCGAACCCGATCAGCCCCAGCATTTT	CASSMHSSAGGYREPDQPQHF
few	TRBV10-2	.	TRBJ2-7	TGCGCCAGCAGAGCGACGGGGACAGTGGGGGGCGAGCAGTACTTC	CASRATGTVGGEQYF
.	TRBV6-5	TRBD1	TRBJ1-2	TGTGCCAGCAGTTTTGACGGGACAGGGGGCCAAGGCTACACCTTC	CASSFDGTGGQGYTF
once	TRBV6-5	TRBD1	TRBJ1-1	TGTGCCACCCTACCAATGACAGGGGCAAACACTGAAGCTTTCTTT	CATLPMTGANTEAFF
few	TRBV27	TRBD1	TRBJ2-4	TGTGCCAGCAGTTTAAACACAGGGGGCCTGTACTTC	CASSLNTGGLYF
.	TRBV27	.	TRBJ2-1	TGTGCCAGCAGTTTTTTTCCGGGGATAACGCGCAATGAGCAGTTCTTC	CASSFFPGITRNEQFF
.	TRBV4-1	TRBD2	TRBJ2-2	TGCGCCAGCAGCCAAGTCTTGGGACTAGCGGGAATTGTAGCCGGGGAGCTGTTTTTT	CASSQVLGLAGIVAGELFF
.	TRBV25-1	.	TRBJ2-3	TGTGCCAGCAGTGAAGACTATAACCCAGATACGCAGTATTTT	CASSEDYNPDTQYF
.	TRBV29-1	.	TRBJ2-3	TGCAGCGTTGAAGTTATAGGGGCGGTGATGCCAGATACGCAGTATTTT	CSVEVIGAVMPDTQYF
.	TRBV29-1	TRBD1	TRBJ2-3	TGCAGCGTTGAAAGGGGGCTCACAGATACGCAGTATTTT	CSVERGLTDTQYF
.	TRBV11-2	.	TRBJ1-2	TGTGCCAGCAGCTTCAACAGGGATTATGGCTACACCTTC	CASSFNRDYGYTF
.	TRBV28	TRBD1	TRBJ1-5	TGTGCCAGCGGACAGGGTAGCAATCAGCCCCAGCATTTT	CASGQGSNQPQHF
.	TRBV7-9	TRBD1	TRBJ2-7	TGTGCCAGCAGCTTAGGGGCAGGGGGCGAGCAGTACTTC	CASSLGAGGEQYF
.	TRBV7-9	.	TRBJ2-3	TGTTCCAGCAGCTCCCAGCGGGATACGCAGTATTTT	CSSSSQRDTQYF